Shown below are 2 T cell receptor beta chains from a single sample sequenced in a study of blood T cell repertoires in COVID-19. Method: immunoSEQ multiplex PCR; TCRdb's copy keeps in-frame clones and lacks some. The repertoire holds over 250,000 clones, with over 80% as singletons. Sequencing was carried out using peripheral blood. All receptors derive from a woman aged 45-65 years with COVID-19, enrolled during active disease.

This chain's CDR3 is CASSQGTSVYNEQFF. The DNA of the CDR3 is TGTGCCAGCAGCCAAGGGACTAGCGTGTACAATGAGCAGTTCTTC. The rearrangement uses TRBV14 and TRBJ2-1; 9 bases agree with TRBD2. CDR1 is SGHDN, CDR2 FVKESK, per germline. V lost 1 base, J lost 4 bases, and 2 bases stayed unmatched. This CDR3 contains 15 residues.

V gene TRBV5-3 combines with J gene TRBJ2-7, with 7 bases that match TRBD2. TRBV5-3 belongs to the ORF category, with a function that is uncertain. V was pared by 4 bases and J by 2 bases, with 9 bases of the junction left unmatched. CDR3 length: 15 residues. In nucleotides, the CDR3 is TGTGCCAGAAGCCGGGATCGCGGGAGAACCTACGAGCAGTACTTC. Its translation is CARSRDRGRTYEQYF.